The 10 T cell receptor beta chains below come from one sample, sequenced in a study of blood T cells in healthy people across ages. The second PCR ran roughly 7 to 12 cycles with a sample-barcoded 5' primer and J-beta primers. Each CDR3 protein gets one entry after TCRdb re-called the 5' RACE reads with MiXCR. Of more than 1.4 million distinct CDR3 sequences in the sample, approximately 42% were seen once. The sequencing sample was made of blood. These receptors were collected from a woman aged 18-29 years in good health.

In its sample, this clonotype was seen a few times. V gene TRBV6-1 combines with J gene TRBJ1-5; TRBD1 agrees at 7 bases. Germline V gene data show CDR1 as MNHNS and CDR2 as SASEGT. The CDR3 is made up of 15 amino acids. The V segment lost 7 bases and the J segment 4 bases; nucleotides outside the gene matches: 10. The CDR3 DNA is TGTGCCAGCATTTCCGGACAGGCGGGGAATCAGCCCCAGCATTTT. It translates to CASISGQAGNQPQHF.

The chain is built from TRBV29-1 and TRBJ2-7, with 11 bases identical to TRBD2. J was trimmed by 3 bases and V by 6 bases; bases with no gene match: 10. The CDR3 runs to 15 residues. CDR1 is SQVTM and CDR2 is ANQGSEA in the germline V gene. CDR3 in DNA: TGCAGCGTGGCCCCCGGGACTAGCGGTTTCTACGAGCAGTACTTC. Its translation: CSVAPGTSGFYEQYF.

This chain uses TRBV4-1 with TRBJ2-7; D possibly matches TRBD1 or TRBD2 (5 bases each). The CDR3 is made up of 17 amino acids. Germline CDR1 and CDR2: MGHRA and YSYEKL. Trimming shortened V by 2 bases and J by 0 bases, and 17 bases separated the two germline ends. CDR3 residues: CASSQRSRDVASYEQYF. The CDR3 DNA sequence: TGCGCCAGCAGCCAAAGGTCCCGGGACGTGGCCTCCTACGAGCAGTACTTC.

This chain connects TRBV9 to TRBJ2-3; TRBD2 matches 10 bases. The V gene's germline CDR1 is SGDLS and CDR2 YYNGEE. The CDR3 spans 15 residues. The V segment lost 0 bases and the J segment 6 bases; nucleotides outside the gene matches: 4. The CDR3 coding sequence is TGTGCCAGCAGCGTAGCCCCTAGCGGGGGTGATACGCAGTATTTT. Translating gives CASSVAPSGGDTQYF. The whole variable domain, filled in from reference TRBV9 and TRBJ2-3, reads DSGVTQTPKHLITATGQRVTLRCSPRSGDLSVYWYQQSLDQGLQFLIQYYNGEERAKGNILERFSAQQFPDLHSELNLSSLELGDSALYFCASSVAPSGGDTQYFGPGTRLTVL.

As regards this clonotype: The junction and the germline gene differ at one end; a read error may be behind it. The V gene is TRBV12-3 or TRBV12-4, the J gene TRBJ2-2; 10 bases fit TRBD2. The CDR3 length is 15 residues. The CDR3 DNA reads as TGTGCCAGCACTTTAGCGGGGGGTCGATCCGGGGAGCTGTTTTTT. This sequence encodes CASTLAGGRSGELFF.

In its sample, this clonotype was seen a few times. The V call is TRBV4-2, the J call TRBJ2-3, with 8 bases identical to TRBD2. J was trimmed by 2 bases and V by 3 bases; bases with no gene match: 13. The CDR3 is 18 amino acids. Germline CDR1 LGHNA, CDR2 YNFKEQ. The chain's CDR3 is CASSQKGEGLGSTDTQYF. The CDR3 region has the DNA TGTGCCAGCAGCCAGAAGGGCGAGGGACTAGGGTCCACAGATACGCAGTATTTT.

This clonotype was detected a few times. This chain joins TRBV6-5 and TRBJ2-7; 8 bases are shared with TRBD1. Germline assignment: CDR1 MNHEY and CDR2 SVGAGI. V was pared by 6 bases and J by 1 base, with 8 bases of the junction left unmatched. The CDR3 has 15 amino acids. CDR3 amino acids: CASSAPRQGSYEQYF. CDR3 nucleotide sequence: TGTGCCAGCAGCGCCCCCCGACAGGGGTCCTACGAGCAGTACTTC.

As for this clonotype: One base away lies a much larger clone, so this may be a sequencing read error. This sequence joins TRBV29-1 and TRBJ2-1; 7 bases agree with TRBD1. From germline, CDR1 is SQVTM and CDR2 ANQGSEA. J gave up 13 bases and V 5 bases, and 11 bases lay outside the gene matches. There are 12 residues in the CDR3. CDR3 in DNA: TGCAGCGTTCGAAGGGGGCTGGAGACCCAGTTCTTC. It translates to CSVRRGLETQFF.

This clonotype was seen a few times. The chain links TRBV20-1 to TRBJ2-1; 14 bases are shared with TRBD2. The CDR3 loop spans 15 amino acids. V lost 6 bases, J lost 10 bases, and 11 bases stayed unmatched. CDR1 is DFQATT, CDR2 SNEGSKA, per germline (reference sequence). The CDR3 coding sequence is TGCAGTGCCCTCTCCGGGACTAGCGGGAGTAGGGAGCAGTTCTTC. As protein: CSALSGTSGSREQFF.

This clonotype showed up just a few times. V gene TRBV4-1 combines with J gene TRBJ1-1; no definite D call. Germline V gene sequence: CDR1 MGHRA, CDR2 YSYEKL. V shed 3 bases and J shed 8 bases, with 16 bases lying between them. The CDR3 covers 14 residues. The CDR3 protein is CASSHQVRSAEAFF. CDR3 DNA sequence: TGCGCCAGCAGCCATCAAGTGCGGTCGGCAGAAGCTTTCTTT.